These 30 T cell receptor beta chains came from one sample sequenced in a study of T cell repertoires in cytomegalovirus infection. Each CDR3 protein is one row after TCRdb ran MiXCR on the reads. The repertoire holds 310,000 or so distinct CDR3 sequences, with roughly 9.3% as singletons. Sequencing used PBMCs. The receptors originated from a human donor in good health (CMV status not recorded). Some clones in this sample may be carry-over from other donors' samples.

This clonotype was picked up many times. V gene TRBV6-2 or TRBV6-3 combines with J gene TRBJ1-1; 10 bases map to TRBD1. The germline V gene has CDR1 MNHEY and CDR2 SVGEGT. V shed 0 bases, J shed 3 bases, and the junction held 4 bases outside the gene matches. CDR3 size: 16 residues. The CDR3 coding sequence is TGTGCCAGCAGTTACTCCCTCGGACAGGGGGACACTGAAGCTTTCTTT. This sequence encodes CASSYSLGQGDTEAFF.

This clonotype was counted ten times or more. The rearrangement joins TRBV7-8 to TRBJ2-2, with 10 bases identical to TRBD2. CDR3 length: 16 amino acids. Losses at the gene ends were 5 bases for V and 1 base for J; bases not matched to a gene: 4. The V gene's germline CDR1 is SGHVS and CDR2 FQNEAQ. The CDR3 DNA reads TGTGCCAGCAGCCGGCGGACTAGCGGGAACACCGGGGAGCTGTTTTTT. Amino acids: CASSRRTSGNTGELFF.

This clonotype was found many times. CDR3 coding DNA: TGCAGCGGTACCACTCTGACGAGCCTCACAGATACGCAGTATTTT. Residues: CSGTTLTSLTDTQYF. The chain links TRBV29-1 to TRBJ2-3; the D is unclear. Germline-derived CDR1 and CDR2 are SQVTM and ANQGSEA. The V end was cut by 7 bases, the J end by 2 bases, with 19 bases between. The CDR3 loop spans 15 amino acids.

This clonotype was detected a few times. The gene calls are TRBV19 and TRBJ1-5; 9 nucleotides line up with TRBD1. V lost 5 bases and J lost 4; bases outside the gene matches: 6. This CDR3 is 15 amino acids long. Germline values: CDR1 LNHDA, CDR2 SQIVND (reference sequence). The CDR3 sequence is CASSSGTGWNQPQHF. The DNA for the CDR3 is TGTGCCAGTAGTTCCGGGACAGGGTGGAATCAGCCCCAGCATTTT. Variable domain in full (rest from reference TRBV19 and TRBJ1-5): DGGITQSPKYLFRKEGQNVTLSCEQNLNHDAMYWYRQDPGQGLRLIYYSQIVNDFQKGDIAEGYSVSREKKESFPLTVTSAQKNPTAFYLCASSSGTGWNQPQHFGDGTRLSIL.

The J gene is TRBJ1-2, the V gene TRBV20-1, with D possibly TRBD1 on 5 matching bases. V gave up 7 bases and J gave up 3 bases, with 9 bases separating them. From germline, CDR1 is DFQATT and CDR2 SNEGSKA (reference sequence). This CDR3 contains 11 residues. In DNA form, the CDR3 reads TGCAGTGGGGGGAAGGACTATGGCTACACCTTC. Protein sequence: CSGGKDYGYTF.

Comments on this clonotype: The junction and the germline gene differ at one end; a read error may be behind it. The rearrangement uses TRBV13 and TRBJ1-1; maybe TRBD1 (5 bases). The germline V gene has CDR1 PRHDT and CDR2 FYEKMQ (reference sequence). The CDR3 loop spans 15 amino acids. The CDR3 region has the DNA TGTGCCAGCAGCCCGAGCGGGGGAGTGAACACTGAAGCTTCCTTT. Its translation: CASSPSGGVNTEASF. Looking up the rest from reference TRBV13 and TRBJ1-1 gives the full variable domain: AAGVIQSPRHLIKEKRETATLKCYPIPRHDTVYWYQQGPGQDPQFLISFYEKMQSDKGSIPDRFSAQQFSDYHSELNMSSLELGDSALYFCASSPSGGVNTEASFGQGTRLTVV.

This clonotype has just a few counts. V and J are TRBV23-1 and TRBJ2-7; possible D gene TRBD2, 5 bases. TRBV23-1 is an ORF, with its function uncertain. The CDR3 contains 13 residues. V was clipped by 8 bases and J by 2 bases, with 13 bases between them. The chain's CDR3 is CASCPLEAYEQYV. CDR3 nucleotide sequence: TGCGCCAGCTGCCCGCTGGAGGCCTACGAGCAGTACGTC.

This clonotype has at least ten counts. The CDR3 DNA follows: TGTGCCAGCAGCTTAAACGGGCAGGGGATGAACACTGAAGCTTTCTTT. This sequence encodes CASSLNGQGMNTEAFF. This sequence joins TRBV7-2 and TRBJ1-1, with D tentatively TRBD1 (6 bases). CDR1 is SGHTA and CDR2 is FQGNSA in the germline V gene. The CDR3 loop spans 16 amino acids. With 2 bases removed from V and 0 bases from J, the gap between germline ends came to 13 bases.

This clonotype has at least ten counts. The chain links TRBV7-2 to TRBJ2-5; tentative D call: TRBD2 (6 bases). CDR1 and CDR2 from the germline V gene are SGHTA and FQGNSA. V lost 1 base and J 2 bases, leaving 11 bases between the germline ends. This CDR3 has 15 residues. The CDR3 loop is CASSLVGSGQETQYF. The CDR3, as DNA: TGTGCCAGCAGCTTAGTAGGTAGCGGTCAAGAGACCCAGTACTTC.

CDR3 DNA sequence: TGTGCCAGCAGTTTAGGTTTCACTCTAGCCTCCTACGAGCAGTACTTC. Protein sequence: CASSLGFTLASYEQYF. The J gene is TRBJ2-7, the V gene TRBV12-3 or TRBV12-4, with D perhaps TRBD2 (5 bases). V dropped 1 base and J dropped 0 bases, with 13 bases sitting between them. This CDR3 contains 16 residues.

As to this clonotype: This may be a read error: a much more frequent sequence differs by one nucleotide. V is TRBV5-4 and J is TRBJ2-6, with 7 bases that match TRBD2. Per the germline V gene, CDR1 is SGHNT and CDR2 is YYREEE (reference sequence). The CDR3 has 17 residues. In DNA form, the CDR3 reads TGTGCCAGCAACTTGAAACGGGAGGATCCTGGGGCCAACGTCCTGACTTTC. Translating it yields CASNLKREDPGANVLTF.

This clonotype was seen many times. The chain recombines TRBV6-4 with TRBJ2-1; 8 bases match TRBD2. The CDR3 sequence is 15 residues long. Germline V CDR1 and CDR2: MRHNA, SNTAGT. The V gene end was trimmed by 0 bases and the J gene end by 6 bases; junction bases not matched to a gene: 4. The DNA of the CDR3 is TGTGCCAGCAGTGACTCCGGGGGGGACACCAATGAGCAGTTCTTC. Amino acid sequence: CASSDSGGDTNEQFF.

The V call is TRBV5-1, the J call TRBJ1-2, with D possibly matching TRBD1 (5 bases). Looked up from germline, CDR1 is SGHRS and CDR2 is YFSETQ. CDR3 length equals 14 residues. V lost 2 bases, J lost 0 bases, and 8 bases lay in between. The CDR3 DNA sequence: TGCGCCAGCAGCTTCGAGGGACCTAACTATGGCTACACCTTC. Translated, it gives CASSFEGPNYGYTF.

This clonotype came up many times. J is TRBJ2-7 and V is TRBV6-1; no clear D gene. This CDR3 is built from 13 residues. Germline assignment: CDR1 MNHNS and CDR2 SASEGT. Trimming cost V 7 bases and J 0 bases, with 10 bases left between them. In DNA, the CDR3 is TGTGCCAGCACCAAACTAAGCTCCTACGAGCAGTACTTC. Translating it yields CASTKLSSYEQYF.

This clonotype was seen many times. The chain links TRBV6-5 to TRBJ2-1; D is uncertain. The V end was cut by 2 bases, the J end by 5 bases, with 7 bases between. This CDR3 contains 13 residues. Germline V gives CDR1 MNHEY, CDR2 SVGAGI. The CDR3 DNA is TGTGCCAGCAGTTACGGACCAAACAATGAGCAGTTCTTC. This gives the protein CASSYGPNNEQFF.

Many counts were recorded for this clonotype. The chain links TRBV7-2 to TRBJ2-7, with 9 nucleotides matching TRBD2. This CDR3 contains 16 residues. Germline lookup yields CDR1 SGHTA and CDR2 FQGNSA. V lost 0 bases to trimming and J lost 7 bases; unmatched junction nucleotides: 10. CDR3 sequence (DNA): TGTGCCAGCAGCTTAGCGGGCGGGGGGGGGGCGGGGGAGCAGTACGTC. Amino acids: CASSLAGGGGAGEQYV.

This clonotype was seen repeatedly, ten times or more. J is TRBJ2-5 and V is TRBV11-2, with 11 positions matching TRBD2. The CDR3 extends over 17 amino acids. Germline-derived CDR1 and CDR2 are SGHAT and FQNNGV. The J segment lost 2 bases and the V segment lost 1 base, leaving 6 bases of the junction unmatched. CDR3 residues: CASSLGRLAGLQETQYF. The DNA for the CDR3 is TGTGCCAGCAGCTTAGGACGACTAGCGGGGTTACAAGAGACCCAGTACTTC.

This clonotype showed up many times. This sequence joins TRBV28 and TRBJ2-1; 8 positions agree with TRBD2. Per germline, CDR1 MDHEN and CDR2 SYDVKM. The CDR3 is made up of 16 amino acids. V lost 4 bases and J lost 5; bases outside the gene matches: 10. CDR3: CASSSAGGVTDNEQFF. As DNA, the CDR3 is TGTGCCAGCAGTTCCGCCGGGGGGGTGACTGACAATGAGCAGTTCTTC. The full variable domain, completed using reference TRBV28 and TRBJ2-1, is DVKVTQSSRYLVKRTGEKVFLECVQDMDHENMFWYRQDPGLGLRLIYFSYDVKMKEKGDIPEGYSVSREKKERFSLILESASTNQTSMYLCASSSAGGVTDNEQFFGPGTRLTVL.

The sample holds many counts of this clonotype. The chain joins TRBV12-3 or TRBV12-4 to TRBJ2-3; maybe TRBD1 (8 bases). V dropped 5 bases and J dropped 4 bases, with 13 bases sitting between them. There are 14 residues in the CDR3. The CDR3 coding sequence is TGTGCCAGCAGTAGACAGGGGAGGGCAGATACGCAGTATTTT. Translation: CASSRQGRADTQYF.

CDR3 sequence (DNA): TGTGCCAGCAGTCACGGGACAGGGGGCCTCTACGAGCAGTACGTC. Amino acid sequence: CASSHGTGGLYEQYV. The V gene is TRBV27, the J gene TRBJ2-7; 12 bases map to TRBD1. With 5 bases clipped from V and 3 bases from J, the junction kept 5 bases outside the gene matches. CDR3 size: 15 residues. CDR1 and CDR2 from the germline V gene are MNHEY and SMNVEV (reference sequence).

This clonotype has at least ten counts. The gene calls are TRBV6-5 and TRBJ1-6; D remains unclear. Germline lookup yields CDR1 MNHEY and CDR2 SVGAGI. The CDR3 covers 16 residues. V dropped 1 base and J dropped 6 bases, with 13 bases sitting between them. The CDR3 here is CASSYLRATANSPLHF. The CDR3 DNA reads as TGTGCCAGCAGTTACTTGAGGGCCACTGCTAATTCACCCCTCCACTTT.

There are many counts of this clonotype. CDR3 coding DNA: TGTGCCAGCAGTTCCGGGGGGACAGGGTACCACGAGCAGTACGTC. Its protein product is CASSSGGTGYHEQYV. This sequence joins TRBV28 and TRBJ2-7; 9 bases match TRBD1. The trim removed 4 bases at V and 5 bases at J, leaving 9 bases unmatched. CDR1 MDHEN and CDR2 SYDVKM come from the germline V gene. This CDR3 comprises 15 residues.

This clonotype was counted at least ten times. The chain employs TRBV28 and TRBJ2-7; D not certain. Germline V gives CDR1 MDHEN, CDR2 SYDVKM. V was clipped by 4 bases and J by 2 bases, with 12 bases between them. The CDR3 consists of 14 residues. CDR3 in DNA: TGTGCCAGCAGTTCATCTGGCGTCACCTACGAGCAGTACGTC. As protein: CASSSSGVTYEQYV.

This clonotype was seen repeatedly, ten times or more. In DNA, the CDR3 is TGTGCCAGCAGCTTAGGCTCCGTCGGACGGACCGGGGAGCTGTTTTTT. Its protein product is CASSLGSVGRTGELFF. The rearrangement links TRBV7-2 to TRBJ2-2; D remains ambiguous. Germline V lookup: CDR1 SGHTA, CDR2 FQGNSA. The CDR3 is 16 amino acids. V lost 1 base and J 5 bases, leaving 14 bases between the germline ends. Drawing the rest from reference TRBV7-2 and TRBJ2-2, the complete variable domain is GAGVSQSPSNKVTEKGKDVELRCDPISGHTALYWYRQSLGQGLEFLIYFQGNSAPDKSGLPSDRFSAERTGGSVSTLTIQRTQQEDSAVYLCASSLGSVGRTGELFFGEGSRLTVL.

This clonotype was seen a handful of times. The chain carries TRBV5-5 and TRBJ2-7; the D gene is possibly TRBD1 (5 bases). CDR1 is SGHKS and CDR2 is YYEKEE in the germline V gene (reference sequence). V shed 0 bases and J shed 3 bases, with 13 bases lying between them. The CDR3 has 15 amino acids. This chain's CDR3 is CASSLDAGQGYEQYV. As DNA, the CDR3 is TGTGCCAGCAGCTTGGATGCTGGACAAGGCTACGAGCAGTACGTC.

This clonotype showed up many times. V is TRBV27 and J is TRBJ2-6; D perhaps matches TRBD1 (5 bases). The CDR3 contains 17 residues. V lost 5 bases and J 2 bases, leaving 16 bases between the germline ends. Germline CDR1 MNHEY, CDR2 SMNVEV (reference sequence). CDR3 sequence reads: CASSIGEGSTGANVLTF. In nucleotides, the CDR3 is TGTGCCAGCAGTATAGGGGAAGGGTCGACTGGGGCCAACGTCCTGACTTTC.

This clonotype was seen many times. The chain recombines TRBV20-1 with TRBJ2-7; 8 bases are a match to TRBD2. The CDR3 consists of 14 residues. V lost 4 bases to trimming and J lost 7 bases; unmatched junction nucleotides: 12. Looked up from germline, CDR1 is DFQATT and CDR2 is SNEGSKA (reference sequence). The CDR3 sequence: CSAIYPGGAEEQYF. In nucleotides, the CDR3 is TGCAGTGCTATTTACCCCGGGGGGGCGGAGGAGCAGTACTTC.

The chain recombines TRBV5-1 with TRBJ1-2; D remains unclear. Between the trimmed V and J ends, which lost 0 bases and 2 bases, there was a span of 11 bases. The CDR3 spans 15 residues. The germline CDR1 and CDR2 sequences are SGHRS and YFSETQ. The CDR3 DNA reads TGCGCCAGCAGCTTGGATACCAACGGGAACTATGGCTACACCTTC. This sequence encodes CASSLDTNGNYGYTF.

The table lists this clonotype with many counts. The V call is TRBV7-9, the J call TRBJ2-7; D is perhaps TRBD2 (7 bases). In germline, CDR1 is SEHNR, CDR2 FQNEAQ (reference sequence). Trimming removed 2 bases at V and 7 bases at J, with 18 bases between. This CDR3 contains 15 residues. The CDR3 sequence: CASSLRGGGTWEQYF. The CDR3 DNA follows: TGTGCCAGCAGCTTACGAGGGGGGGGGACATGGGAGCAGTACTTC.

Only a few counts were recorded for this clonotype. The rearrangement joins TRBV20-1 to TRBJ1-2; TRBD1 matches 8 bases. J lost 6 bases, V lost 4 bases, and 7 bases had no gene match. The V gene's germline CDR1 is DFQATT and CDR2 SNEGSKA (reference sequence). This CDR3 spans 13 amino acids. This CDR3 reads CSAILETGDGYTF. The CDR3 DNA is TGCAGTGCTATTTTGGAGACAGGGGATGGCTACACCTTC.